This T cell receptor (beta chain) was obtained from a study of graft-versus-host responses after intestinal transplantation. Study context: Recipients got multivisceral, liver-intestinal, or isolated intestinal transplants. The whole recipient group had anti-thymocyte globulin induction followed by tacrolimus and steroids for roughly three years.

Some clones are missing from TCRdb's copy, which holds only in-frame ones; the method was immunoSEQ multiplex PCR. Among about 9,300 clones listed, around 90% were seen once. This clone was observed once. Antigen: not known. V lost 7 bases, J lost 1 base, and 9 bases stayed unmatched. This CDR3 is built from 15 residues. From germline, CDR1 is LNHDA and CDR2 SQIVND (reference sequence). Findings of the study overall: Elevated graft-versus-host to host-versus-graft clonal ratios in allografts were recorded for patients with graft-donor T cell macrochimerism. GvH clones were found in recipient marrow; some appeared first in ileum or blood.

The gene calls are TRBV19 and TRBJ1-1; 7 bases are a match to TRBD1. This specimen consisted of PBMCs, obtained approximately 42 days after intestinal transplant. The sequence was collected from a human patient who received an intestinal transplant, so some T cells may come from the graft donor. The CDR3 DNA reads TGTGCCAGTAAAGACAGGGCCTCTTGGAACACTGAAGCTTTCTTT. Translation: CASKDRASWNTEAFF.